This T cell receptor beta chain was found in a study of technical replicates of blood from a few donors. The repertoire was sequenced with immunoSEQ multiplex PCR; TCRdb's copy has only in-frame clones and lacks some. The sample lists roughly 80,000 clones, about 92% seen once, with 0.4% to 0.45% in the top ten. The CDR3 covers 14 residues. Germline CDR1 MGHDK, CDR2 SYGVNS. J was trimmed by 6 bases and V by 2 bases; bases with no gene match: 5. This clone showed up just a few times. This sequence was found in a human donor in good health. The chain employs TRBV25-1 and TRBJ2-7, with TRBD1 matching over 9 bases. Sequencing used T cells isolated from PBMCs. The CDR3 DNA sequence: TGTGCCAGCAGTGAACCGGGACAGGGTGCCGAGCAGTACTTC. As protein: CASSEPGQGAEQYF.